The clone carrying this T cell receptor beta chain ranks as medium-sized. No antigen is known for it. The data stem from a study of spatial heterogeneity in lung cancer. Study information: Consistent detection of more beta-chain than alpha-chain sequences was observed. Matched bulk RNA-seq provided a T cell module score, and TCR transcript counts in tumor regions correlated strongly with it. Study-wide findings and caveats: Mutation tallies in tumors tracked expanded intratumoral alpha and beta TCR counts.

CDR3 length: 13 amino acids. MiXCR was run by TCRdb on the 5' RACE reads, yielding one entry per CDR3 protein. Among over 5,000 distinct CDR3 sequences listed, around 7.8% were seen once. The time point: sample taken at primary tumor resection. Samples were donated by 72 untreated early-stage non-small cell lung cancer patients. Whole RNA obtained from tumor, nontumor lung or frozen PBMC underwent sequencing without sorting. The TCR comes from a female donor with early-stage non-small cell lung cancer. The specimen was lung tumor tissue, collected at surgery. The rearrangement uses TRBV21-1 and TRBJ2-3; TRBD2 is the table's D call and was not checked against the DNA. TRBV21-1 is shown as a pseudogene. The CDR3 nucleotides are TGTGCCGGGGGACTAGCGGCCCACCATACGCAGTATTTT. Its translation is CAGGLAAHHTQYF.